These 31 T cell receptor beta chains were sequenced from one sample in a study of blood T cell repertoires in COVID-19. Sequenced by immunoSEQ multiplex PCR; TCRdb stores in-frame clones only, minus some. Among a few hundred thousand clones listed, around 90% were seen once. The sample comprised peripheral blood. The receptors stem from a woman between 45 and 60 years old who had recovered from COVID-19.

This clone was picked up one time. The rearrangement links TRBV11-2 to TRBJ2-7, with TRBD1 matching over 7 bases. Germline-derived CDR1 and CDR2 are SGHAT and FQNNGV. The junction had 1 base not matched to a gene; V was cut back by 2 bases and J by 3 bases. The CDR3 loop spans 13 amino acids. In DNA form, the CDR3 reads TGTGCCAGCAGCTTAAGGGGGCACTACGAGCAGTACTTC. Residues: CASSLRGHYEQYF. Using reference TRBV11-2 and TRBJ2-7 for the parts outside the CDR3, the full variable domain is EAGVAQSPRYKIIEKRQSVAFWCNPISGHATLYWYQQILGQGPKLLIQFQNNGVVDDSQLPKDRFSAERLKGVDSTLKIQPAKLEDSAVYLCASSLRGHYEQYFGPGTRLTVT.

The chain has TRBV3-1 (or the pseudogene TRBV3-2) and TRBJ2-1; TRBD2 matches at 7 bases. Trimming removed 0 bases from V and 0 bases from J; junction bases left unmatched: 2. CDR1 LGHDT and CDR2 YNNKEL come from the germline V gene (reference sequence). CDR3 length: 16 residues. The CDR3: CASSQDGGSSYNEQFF. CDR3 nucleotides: TGTGCCAGCAGCCAAGATGGCGGGAGCTCCTACAATGAGCAGTTCTTC.

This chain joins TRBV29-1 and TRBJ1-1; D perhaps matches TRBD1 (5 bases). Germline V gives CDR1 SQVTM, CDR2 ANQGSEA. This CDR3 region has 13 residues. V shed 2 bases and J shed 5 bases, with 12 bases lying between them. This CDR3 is CSVEYRIGTEAFF. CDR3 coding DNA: TGCAGCGTTGAATACAGGATCGGGACTGAAGCTTTCTTT.

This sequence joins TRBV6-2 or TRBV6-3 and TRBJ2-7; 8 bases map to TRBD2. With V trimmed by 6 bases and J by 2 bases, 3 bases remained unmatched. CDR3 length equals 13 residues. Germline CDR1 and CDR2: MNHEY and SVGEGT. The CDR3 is CASSSRGAYEQYF. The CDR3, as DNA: TGTGCCAGCAGCTCGCGGGGGGCCTACGAGCAGTACTTC.

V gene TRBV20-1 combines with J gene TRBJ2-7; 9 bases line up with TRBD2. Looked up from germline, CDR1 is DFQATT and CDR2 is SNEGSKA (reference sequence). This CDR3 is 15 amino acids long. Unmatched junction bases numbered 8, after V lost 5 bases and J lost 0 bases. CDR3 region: CSAGVAGARSYEQYF. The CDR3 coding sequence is TGCAGTGCTGGTGTAGCGGGGGCTCGCTCCTACGAGCAGTACTTC.

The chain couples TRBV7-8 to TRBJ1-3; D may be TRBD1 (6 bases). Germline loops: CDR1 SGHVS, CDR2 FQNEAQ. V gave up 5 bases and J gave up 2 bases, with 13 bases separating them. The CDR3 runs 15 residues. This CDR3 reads CASSPMGATGNTIYF. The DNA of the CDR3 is TGTGCCAGCAGCCCAATGGGGGCGACTGGAAACACCATATATTTT.

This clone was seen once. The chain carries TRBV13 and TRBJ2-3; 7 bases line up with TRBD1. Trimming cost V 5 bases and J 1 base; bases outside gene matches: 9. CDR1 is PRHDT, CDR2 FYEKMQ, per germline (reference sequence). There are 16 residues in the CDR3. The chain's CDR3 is CASSTLTGWGTDTQYF. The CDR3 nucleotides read TGTGCCAGCAGCACCCTGACAGGGTGGGGCACAGATACGCAGTATTTT.

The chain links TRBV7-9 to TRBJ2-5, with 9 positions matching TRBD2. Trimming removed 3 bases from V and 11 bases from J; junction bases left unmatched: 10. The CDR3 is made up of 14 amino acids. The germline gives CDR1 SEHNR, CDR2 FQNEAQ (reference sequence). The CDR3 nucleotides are TGTGCCAGCAGCTTCTTCGCGGGGGGGCCGGGTCAGTACTTC. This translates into CASSFFAGGPGQYF.

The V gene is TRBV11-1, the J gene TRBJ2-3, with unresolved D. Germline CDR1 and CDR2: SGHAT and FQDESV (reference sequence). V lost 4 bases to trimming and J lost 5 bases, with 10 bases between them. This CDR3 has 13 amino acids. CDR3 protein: CASSSRLLDTQYF. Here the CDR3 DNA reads TGTGCCAGCAGCTCCAGGCTCTTAGATACGCAGTATTTT.

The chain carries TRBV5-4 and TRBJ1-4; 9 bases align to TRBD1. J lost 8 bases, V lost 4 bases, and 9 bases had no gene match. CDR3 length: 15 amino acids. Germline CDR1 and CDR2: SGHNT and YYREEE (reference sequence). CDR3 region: CASSPGQGTREKLFF. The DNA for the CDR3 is TGTGCCAGCAGCCCCGGACAGGGGACTCGGGAAAAACTGTTTTTT.

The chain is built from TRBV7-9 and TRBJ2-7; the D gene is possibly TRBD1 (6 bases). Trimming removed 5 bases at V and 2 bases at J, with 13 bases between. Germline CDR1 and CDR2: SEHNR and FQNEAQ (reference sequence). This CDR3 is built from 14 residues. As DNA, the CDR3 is TGTGCCAGCAGCAACCGGGACACAACCTACGAGCAGTACTTC. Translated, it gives CASSNRDTTYEQYF.

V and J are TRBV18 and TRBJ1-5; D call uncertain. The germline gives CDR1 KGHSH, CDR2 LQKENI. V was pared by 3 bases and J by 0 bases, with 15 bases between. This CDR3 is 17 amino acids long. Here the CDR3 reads CASSPTRVLHSNQPQHF. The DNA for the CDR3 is TGTGCCAGCTCACCCACCCGGGTCCTTCATAGCAATCAGCCCCAGCATTTT.

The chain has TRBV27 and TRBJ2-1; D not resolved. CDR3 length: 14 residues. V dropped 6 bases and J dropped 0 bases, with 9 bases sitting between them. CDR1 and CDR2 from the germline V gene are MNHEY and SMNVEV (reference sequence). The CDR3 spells CASRTFSSYNEQFF. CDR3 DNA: TGTGCCAGCAGGACTTTTAGCTCCTACAATGAGCAGTTCTTC.

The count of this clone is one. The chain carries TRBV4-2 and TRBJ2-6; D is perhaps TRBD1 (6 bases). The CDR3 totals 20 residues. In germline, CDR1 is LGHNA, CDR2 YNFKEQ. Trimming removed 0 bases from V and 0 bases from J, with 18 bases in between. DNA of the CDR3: TGTGCCAGCAGCCAAGAGTGGATCGTCAGGGGATTCTCTGGGGCCAACGTCCTGACTTTC. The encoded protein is CASSQEWIVRGFSGANVLTF.

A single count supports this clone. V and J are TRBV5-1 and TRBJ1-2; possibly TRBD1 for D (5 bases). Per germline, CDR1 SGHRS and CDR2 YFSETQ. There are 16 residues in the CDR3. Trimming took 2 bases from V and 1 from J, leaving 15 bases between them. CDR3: CASSFETPGINYGYTF. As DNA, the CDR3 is TGCGCCAGCAGCTTTGAAACCCCAGGGATTAACTATGGCTACACCTTC.

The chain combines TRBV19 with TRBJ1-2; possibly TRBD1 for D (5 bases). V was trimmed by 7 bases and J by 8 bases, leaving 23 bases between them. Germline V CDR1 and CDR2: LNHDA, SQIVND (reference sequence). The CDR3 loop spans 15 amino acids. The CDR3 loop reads CASIDEGRAPLGYTF. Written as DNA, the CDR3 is TGTGCCAGTATCGACGAGGGGAGGGCCCCTCTCGGCTACACCTTC. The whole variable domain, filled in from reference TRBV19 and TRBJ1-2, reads DGGITQSPKYLFRKEGQNVTLSCEQNLNHDAMYWYRQDPGQGLRLIYYSQIVNDFQKGDIAEGYSVSREKKESFPLTVTSAQKNPTAFYLCASIDEGRAPLGYTFGSGTRLTVV.

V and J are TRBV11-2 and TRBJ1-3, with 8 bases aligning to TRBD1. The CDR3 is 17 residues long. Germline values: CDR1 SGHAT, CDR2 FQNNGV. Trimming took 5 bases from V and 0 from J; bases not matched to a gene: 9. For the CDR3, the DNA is TGTGCCAGCAGCCCAGGGGACAGGCTCAGCTCTGGAAACACCATATATTTT. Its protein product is CASSPGDRLSSGNTIYF.

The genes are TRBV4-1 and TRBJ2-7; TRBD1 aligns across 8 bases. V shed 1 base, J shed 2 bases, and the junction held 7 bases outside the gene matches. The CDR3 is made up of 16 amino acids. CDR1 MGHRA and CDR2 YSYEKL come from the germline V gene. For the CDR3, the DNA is TGCGCCAGCAGCCAAGGGGCGGACAGGGCGACCTACGAGCAGTACTTC. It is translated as CASSQGADRATYEQYF.

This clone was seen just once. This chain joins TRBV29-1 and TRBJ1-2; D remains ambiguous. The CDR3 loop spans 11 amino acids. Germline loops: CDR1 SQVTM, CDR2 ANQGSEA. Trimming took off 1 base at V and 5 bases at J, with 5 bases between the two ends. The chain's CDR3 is CSVEVRYGYTF. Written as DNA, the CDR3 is TGCAGCGTTGAAGTGCGGTATGGCTACACCTTC.

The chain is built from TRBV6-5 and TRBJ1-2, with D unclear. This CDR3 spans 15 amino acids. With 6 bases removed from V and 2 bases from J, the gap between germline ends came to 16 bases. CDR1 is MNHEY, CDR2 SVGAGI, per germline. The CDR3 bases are TGTGCCAGCAGGGAGGCCGGTACAGCCAACTATGGCTACACCTTC. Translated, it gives CASREAGTANYGYTF.

The CDR3 DNA follows: TGTGCCAGCAGTGAAGGACAGCTTGGTAACTATGGCTACACCTTC. This translates into CASSEGQLGNYGYTF. V usage is TRBV2 and J usage is TRBJ1-2; a possible D gene is TRBD1 (5 bases). The CDR3 is made up of 15 amino acids. V gave up 1 base and J gave up 1 base, with 10 bases separating them. The germline V gene encodes CDR1 SNHLY and CDR2 FYNNEI.

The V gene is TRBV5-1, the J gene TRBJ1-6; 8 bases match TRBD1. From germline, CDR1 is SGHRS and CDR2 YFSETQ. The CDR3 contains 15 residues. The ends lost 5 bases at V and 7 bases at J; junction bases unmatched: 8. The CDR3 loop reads CASSLQGAGNSPLHF. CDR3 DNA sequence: TGCGCCAGCAGTCTCCAGGGGGCGGGAAATTCACCCCTCCACTTT.

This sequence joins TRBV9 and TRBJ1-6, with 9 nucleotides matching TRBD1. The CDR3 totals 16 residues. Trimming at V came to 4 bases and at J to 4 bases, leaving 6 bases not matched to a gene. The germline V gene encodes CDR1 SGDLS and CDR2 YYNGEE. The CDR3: CASSPTGGRYNSPLHF. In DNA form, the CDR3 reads TGTGCCAGCAGCCCGACAGGGGGACGGTATAATTCACCCCTCCACTTT.

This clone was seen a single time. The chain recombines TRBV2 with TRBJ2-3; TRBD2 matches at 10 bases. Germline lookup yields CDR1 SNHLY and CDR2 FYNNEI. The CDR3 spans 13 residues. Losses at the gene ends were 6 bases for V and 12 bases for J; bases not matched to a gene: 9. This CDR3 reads CASSGLAAPTQYF. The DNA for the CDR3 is TGTGCCAGCAGCGGACTAGCGGCCCCAACCCAGTATTTT.

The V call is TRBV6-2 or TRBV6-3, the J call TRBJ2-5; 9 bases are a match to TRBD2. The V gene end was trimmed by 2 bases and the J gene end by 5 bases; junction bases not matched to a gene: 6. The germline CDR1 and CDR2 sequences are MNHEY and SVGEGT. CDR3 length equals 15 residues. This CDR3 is CASSYEAGGVETQYF. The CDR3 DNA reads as TGTGCCAGCAGTTACGAGGCGGGAGGGGTGGAGACCCAGTACTTC.

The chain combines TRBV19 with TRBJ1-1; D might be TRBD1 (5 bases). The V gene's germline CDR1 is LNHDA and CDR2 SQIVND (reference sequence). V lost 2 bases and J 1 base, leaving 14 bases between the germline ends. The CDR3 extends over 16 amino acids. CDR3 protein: CASSITGTFANTEAFF. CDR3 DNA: TGTGCCAGTAGTATAACAGGAACCTTCGCGAACACTGAAGCTTTCTTT.

CDR3 DNA sequence: TGTGCCAGCAGCTTATTCGGGCTAGCGGGAGGCCCGAGCTACGAGCAGTACTTC. Its protein is CASSLFGLAGGPSYEQYF. The genes are TRBV7-2 and TRBJ2-7; 11 bases agree with TRBD2. This CDR3 is 18 amino acids long. Germline values: CDR1 SGHTA, CDR2 FQGNSA. Trimming took 2 bases from V and 3 from J; bases not matched to a gene: 12. The full variable domain, in which reference TRBV7-2 and TRBJ2-7 provide the parts outside the CDR3, is GAGVSQSPSNKVTEKGKDVELRCDPISGHTALYWYRQSLGQGLEFLIYFQGNSAPDKSGLPSDRFSAERTGGSVSTLTIQRTQQEDSAVYLCASSLFGLAGGPSYEQYFGPGTRLTVT.

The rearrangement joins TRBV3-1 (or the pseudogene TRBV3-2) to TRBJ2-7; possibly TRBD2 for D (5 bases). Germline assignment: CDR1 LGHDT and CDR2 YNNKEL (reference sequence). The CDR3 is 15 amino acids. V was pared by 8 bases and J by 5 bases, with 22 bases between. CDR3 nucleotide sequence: TGTGCCAGCTCCCCTAGGAGGCAGGAGTTCCACGAGCAGTACTTC. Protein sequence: CASSPRRQEFHEQYF.

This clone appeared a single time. The CDR3 bases are TGTGCCAGCAGCTTAGAAGCCAGGACAGCCCTCGATGGCTACACCTTC. Translation: CASSLEARTALDGYTF. The gene calls are TRBV11-2 and TRBJ1-2, with a weak D call TRBD1 (6 bases). Trimming removed 0 bases at V and 6 bases at J, with 17 bases between. In germline, CDR1 is SGHAT, CDR2 FQNNGV. This CDR3 spans 16 amino acids. The full variable domain, with the rest looked up from reference TRBV11-2 and TRBJ1-2, is EAGVAQSPRYKIIEKRQSVAFWCNPISGHATLYWYQQILGQGPKLLIQFQNNGVVDDSQLPKDRFSAERLKGVDSTLKIQPAKLEDSAVYLCASSLEARTALDGYTFGSGTRLTVV.

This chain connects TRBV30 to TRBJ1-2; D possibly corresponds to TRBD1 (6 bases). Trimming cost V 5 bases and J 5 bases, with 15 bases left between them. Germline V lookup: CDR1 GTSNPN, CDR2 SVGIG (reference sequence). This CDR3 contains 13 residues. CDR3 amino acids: CAWHREYKYGYTF. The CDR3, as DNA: TGTGCCTGGCACAGGGAGTATAAATATGGCTACACCTTC.

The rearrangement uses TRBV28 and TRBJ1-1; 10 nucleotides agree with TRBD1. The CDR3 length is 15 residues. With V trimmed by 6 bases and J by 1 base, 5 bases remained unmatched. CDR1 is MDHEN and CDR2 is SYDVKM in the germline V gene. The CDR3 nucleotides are TGTGCCAGCAGGGGGACAGGGGCTTCGAACACTGAAGCTTTCTTT. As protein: CASRGTGASNTEAFF.